Presented here are 30 T cell receptor beta chains from one specimen sequenced in a study of blood T cell repertoires in COVID-19. Some clones are missing from TCRdb's copy, which holds only in-frame ones; the method was immunoSEQ multiplex PCR. The table records approximately 72,000 clones, about nine tenths of them present only once. Source material: peripheral blood. Receptors were obtained from a man between 60 and 75 years old with acute or convalescent COVID-19.

The rearrangement joins TRBV18 to TRBJ2-7, with D tentatively TRBD1 (6 bases). Germline V gives CDR1 KGHSH, CDR2 LQKENI. CDR3 length equals 14 residues. V lost 0 bases to trimming and J lost 3 bases, with 9 bases between them. The CDR3 region is CASSPPTGNYEQYF. The CDR3 region has the DNA TGTGCCAGCTCACCACCGACAGGAAACTACGAGCAGTACTTC.

The J gene is TRBJ1-5, the V gene TRBV9, with D uncertain. CDR1 SGDLS and CDR2 YYNGEE come from the germline V gene. The CDR3 length is 22 residues. Deletions cut 4 bases from V and 2 bases from J, with 34 bases between. The CDR3 nucleotides are TGTGCCAGCAGCATCACCGCCACGTGGGGAGCCCTCGACCTAATGTGCAATCAGCCCCAGCATTTT. Protein product: CASSITATWGALDLMCNQPQHF.

V usage is TRBV6-2 or TRBV6-3 and J usage is TRBJ1-5, with D possibly matching TRBD1 (6 bases). This CDR3 is 13 amino acids long. Per the germline V gene, CDR1 is MNHEY and CDR2 is SVGEGT. V lost 5 bases, J lost 7 bases, and 12 bases lay in between. The CDR3 DNA is TGTGCCAGCAGTCCAACAGGGTACCAGCCCCAGCATTTT. It is translated as CASSPTGYQPQHF.

CDR3 region: CSASAGISNYGYTF. The CDR3 DNA is TGCAGTGCTAGTGCGGGGATTAGTAACTATGGCTACACCTTC. The V and J genes are TRBV20-1 and TRBJ1-2; no clear D. Trimming shortened V by 3 bases and J by 1 base, and 12 bases separated the two germline ends. Per germline, CDR1 DFQATT and CDR2 SNEGSKA (reference sequence). The CDR3 is made up of 14 amino acids.

The chain joins TRBV14 to TRBJ2-2, with D possibly TRBD2 on 5 matching bases. This CDR3 comprises 18 residues. Germline V gene sequence: CDR1 SGHDN, CDR2 FVKESK. V dropped 0 bases and J dropped 0 bases, with 14 bases sitting between them. The CDR3 here is CASSQDGFGVPNTGELFF. As DNA, the CDR3 is TGTGCCAGCAGCCAAGATGGATTCGGGGTCCCGAACACCGGGGAGCTGTTTTTT. The variable domain in full, with the rest retrieved from reference TRBV14 and TRBJ2-2, is EAGVTQFPSHSVIEKGQTVTLRCDPISGHDNLYWYRRVMGKEIKFLLHFVKESKQDESGMPNNRFLAERTGGTYSTLKVQPAELEDSGVYFCASSQDGFGVPNTGELFFGEGSRLTVL.

The chain uses TRBV5-1 and TRBJ1-1, with D possibly being TRBD1 (5 bases). This CDR3 contains 13 residues. Trimming took 4 bases from V and 6 from J, leaving 13 bases between them. Germline CDR1 reads SGHRS; CDR2 reads YFSETQ. The CDR3, as DNA: TGCGCCAGCAGCGATATCAGGGTCCCTGAAGCTTTCTTT. The encoded protein is CASSDIRVPEAFF.

V usage is TRBV3-1 (or the pseudogene TRBV3-2) and J usage is TRBJ1-4; possible D gene TRBD1, 6 bases. Germline CDR1 LGHDT, CDR2 YNNKEL (reference sequence). V was cut by 4 bases and J by 1 base, with 22 bases left in between. This CDR3 contains 19 residues. CDR3 protein: CASSPSLGGLDKTNEKLFF. The DNA for the CDR3 is TGTGCCAGCAGCCCCTCTCTAGGGGGTCTAGATAAAACTAATGAAAAACTGTTTTTT.

The gene calls are TRBV2 and TRBJ1-3; a possible D gene is TRBD1 (5 bases). Trimming removed 3 bases at V and 4 bases at J, with 10 bases between. Germline CDR1 is SNHLY and CDR2 is FYNNEI. This CDR3 has 14 residues. CDR3 sequence reads: CASSDWQGGNTIYF. DNA for the CDR3: TGTGCCAGCAGTGATTGGCAGGGAGGAAACACCATATATTTT.

The chain uses TRBV5-8 and TRBJ2-3; TRBD2 is a possible D gene (5 bases). Trimming took off 2 bases at V and 1 base at J, with 14 bases between the two ends. The CDR3 runs 16 residues. Looked up from germline, CDR1 is SGHTS and CDR2 is YDEGEE. For the CDR3, the DNA is TGTGCCAGCAGCTTCAGGCGGGTAATCGGCACAGATACGCAGTATTTT. Protein: CASSFRRVIGTDTQYF.

This sequence joins TRBV5-1 and TRBJ1-4; 8 bases are shared with TRBD1. Germline assignment: CDR1 SGHRS and CDR2 YFSETQ. The CDR3 extends over 16 amino acids. With 0 bases clipped from V and 3 bases from J, the junction kept 4 bases outside the gene matches. The CDR3 reads CASSLGPTGANEKLFF. The CDR3 nucleotides are TGCGCCAGCAGCTTGGGGCCGACAGGGGCTAATGAAAAACTGTTTTTT.

The chain carries TRBV5-1 and TRBJ1-6; 9 bases match TRBD1. The CDR3 is 16 residues long. The J segment lost 2 bases and the V segment lost 4 bases, leaving 4 bases of the junction unmatched. Germline V gene data show CDR1 as SGHRS and CDR2 as YFSETQ. CDR3 amino acids: CASSDRTGAYNSPLHF. The CDR3 nucleotides are TGCGCCAGCAGCGACCGGACAGGGGCCTATAATTCACCCCTCCACTTT.

The chain couples TRBV19 to TRBJ1-5; the match to TRBD1 covers 10 bases. The trim removed 5 bases at V and 6 bases at J, leaving 25 bases unmatched. The CDR3 runs to 21 residues. CDR1 is LNHDA and CDR2 is SQIVND in the germline V gene (reference sequence). CDR3 residues: CASSSFKPRDRGLLAGQPQHF. For the CDR3, the DNA is TGTGCCAGTAGTTCTTTCAAGCCCCGGGACAGGGGCCTTTTAGCGGGTCAGCCCCAGCATTTT.

This clone was found a few times. The chain uses TRBV19 and TRBJ2-5; unclear D gene. This CDR3 spans 13 amino acids. Germline-derived CDR1 and CDR2 are LNHDA and SQIVND (reference sequence). V lost 4 bases to trimming and J lost 5 bases, with 11 bases between them. CDR3 loop: CASSTPLGETQYF. The CDR3 DNA follows: TGTGCCAGTAGTACCCCCCTAGGTGAGACCCAGTACTTC.

The V and J genes are TRBV7-2 and TRBJ1-2; TRBD1 agrees at 8 bases. The V gene end was trimmed by 5 bases and the J gene end by 3 bases; junction bases not matched to a gene: 5. The CDR3 totals 14 residues. The germline V gene has CDR1 SGHTA and CDR2 FQGNSA. The CDR3 reads CASSTKTGDYGYTF. DNA for the CDR3: TGTGCCAGCAGCACGAAGACAGGGGACTATGGCTACACCTTC.

The chain has TRBV11-3 and TRBJ2-1; 7 bases agree with TRBD2. CDR1 is SGHNT, CDR2 YENEEA, per germline. This CDR3 is 13 amino acids long. V was pared by 5 bases and J by 7 bases, with 5 bases of the junction left unmatched. The CDR3 coding sequence is TGTGCCAGCAGCGCCAGGGAGGGAAATGAGCAGTTCTTC. It translates to CASSAREGNEQFF.

This clone was observed a few times. The rearrangement uses TRBV19 and TRBJ1-3, with 7 bases identical to TRBD1. CDR3 length: 17 residues. In germline, CDR1 is LNHDA, CDR2 SQIVND (reference sequence). The trim removed 10 bases at V and 0 bases at J, leaving 15 bases unmatched. Written as DNA, the CDR3 is TGTGCCACCAAAAGGACAGGTGCCACCACCTCTGGAAACACCATATATTTT. Translating it yields CATKRTGATTSGNTIYF.

The chain employs TRBV5-1 and TRBJ1-1, with 11 bases matching TRBD1. Trimming at V came to 4 bases and at J to 2 bases, leaving 7 bases not matched to a gene. CDR1 is SGHRS and CDR2 is YFSETQ in the germline V gene. The CDR3 consists of 16 residues. The CDR3 protein is CASSLAGTGGNTEAFF. As DNA, the CDR3 is TGCGCCAGCAGCCTAGCCGGGACAGGGGGAAACACTGAAGCTTTCTTT. Together with reference TRBV5-1 and TRBJ1-1, the CDR3 gives the full variable domain: KAGVTQTPRYLIKTRGQQVTLSCSPISGHRSVSWYQQTPGQGLQFLFEYFSETQRNKGNFPGRFSGRQFSNSRSEMNVSTLELGDSALYLCASSLAGTGGNTEAFFGQGTRLTVV.

The chain recombines TRBV6-1 with TRBJ2-1, with a possible D match to TRBD1 (5 bases). The CDR3 is 14 residues long. The germline gives CDR1 MNHNS, CDR2 SASEGT. V lost 3 bases and J 7 bases, leaving 13 bases between the germline ends. The CDR3 is CASSEGLVFNEQFF. In nucleotides, the CDR3 is TGTGCCAGCAGTGAGGGGCTCGTTTTTAATGAGCAGTTCTTC.

The chain carries TRBV6-6 and TRBJ2-7; TRBD1 agrees at 8 bases. There are 16 residues in the CDR3. V dropped 7 bases and J dropped 2; count of bases not matched to a gene: 13. CDR1 and CDR2 from the germline V gene are MNHNY and SVGAGI (reference sequence). For the CDR3, the DNA is TGTGCCAGCAACTACAGGGGGGCCACCTCAGCCTACGAGCAGTACTTC. Encoded protein: CASNYRGATSAYEQYF.

The chain couples TRBV18 to TRBJ2-3, with 11 bases aligning to TRBD1. This CDR3 has 15 residues. Looked up from germline, CDR1 is KGHSH and CDR2 is LQKENI. V was pared by 3 bases and J by 2 bases, with 1 base of the junction left unmatched. CDR3 in amino acids: CASSPGQGDTDTQYF. As DNA, the CDR3 is TGTGCCAGCTCACCGGGACAGGGGGACACAGATACGCAGTATTTT.

This chain uses TRBV27 with TRBJ1-2, with unresolved D. Trimming cost V 0 bases and J 8 bases, with 13 bases left between them. From germline, CDR1 is MNHEY and CDR2 SMNVEV (reference sequence). This CDR3 region has 14 residues. CDR3 sequence: CASSLSARFYGYTF. The CDR3 nucleotides read TGTGCCAGCAGTTTATCGGCCAGGTTCTACGGCTACACCTTC.

The V and J genes are TRBV2 and TRBJ1-2; no reliable D call. The CDR3 contains 12 residues. Germline CDR1 reads SNHLY; CDR2 reads FYNNEI. The V end was cut by 4 bases, the J end by 1 base, with 4 bases between. CDR3 loop: CASSGLNYGYTF. The CDR3 nucleotides are TGTGCCAGCAGTGGTCTTAACTATGGCTACACCTTC.

The chain couples TRBV7-9 to TRBJ1-1, with D perhaps TRBD1 (5 bases). Germline loops: CDR1 SEHNR, CDR2 FQNEAQ (reference sequence). Trimming removed 6 bases from V and 0 bases from J, with 11 bases in between. The CDR3 consists of 14 residues. The CDR3 region has the DNA TGTGCCAGCAGTCCCAGGGAAATGAACACTGAAGCTTTCTTT. Translating it yields CASSPREMNTEAFF.

Details on this clone: Likely a read error: the CDR3 ends without its conserved phenylalanine or tryptophan. The chain employs TRBV11-2 and TRBJ2-3; 12 bases map to TRBD2. The germline V gene has CDR1 SGHAT and CDR2 FQNNGV. V was pared by 6 bases and J by 7 bases, with 5 bases of the junction left unmatched. The CDR3 extends over 14 amino acids. The CDR3 spells CASSPTSGGNTQYL. Written as DNA, the CDR3 is TGTGCCAGCAGTCCGACTAGCGGGGGAAATACGCAGTATTTG.

Of note for this clone: The sample has other DNA sequences that encode this CDR3 too. The chain recombines TRBV5-4 with TRBJ2-7; the D gene is possibly TRBD2 (6 bases). Deletions cut 2 bases from V and 4 bases from J, with 7 bases between. This CDR3 is built from 12 residues. Germline V gene lookup returns CDR1 SGHNT and CDR2 YYREEE (reference sequence). The chain's CDR3 is CASSFRGYEQYF. For the CDR3, the DNA is TGTGCCAGCAGCTTTCGGGGGTACGAGCAGTACTTC.

This rearrangement joins TRBV11-2 to TRBJ1-5; perhaps TRBD1 as D (5 bases). CDR1 is SGHAT, CDR2 FQNNGV, per germline. The CDR3 length is 15 residues. The V gene lost 1 base and the J gene lost 0 bases, with 7 bases spanning the gap. The CDR3 loop reads CASSLAGYSNQPQHF. DNA of the CDR3: TGTGCCAGCAGCTTAGCAGGGTATAGCAATCAGCCCCAGCATTTT.

J is TRBJ2-3 and V is TRBV28; 7 bases are a match to TRBD1. This CDR3 has 16 amino acids. Germline values: CDR1 MDHEN, CDR2 SYDVKM. The J segment lost 6 bases and the V segment lost 5 bases, leaving 14 bases of the junction unmatched. As DNA, the CDR3 is TGTGCCAGCAGTCACCACCGGGACAGAGACGCGGATACGCAGTATTTT. This encodes CASSHHRDRDADTQYF. Full variable domain (missing parts from reference TRBV28 and TRBJ2-3): DVKVTQSSRYLVKRTGEKVFLECVQDMDHENMFWYRQDPGLGLRLIYFSYDVKMKEKGDIPEGYSVSREKKERFSLILESASTNQTSMYLCASSHHRDRDADTQYFGPGTRLTVL.

The sample holds one count of this clone. The V and J genes are TRBV18 and TRBJ1-4; 7 bases match TRBD1. The trim removed 6 bases at V and 12 bases at J, leaving 10 bases unmatched. CDR3 size: 13 residues. CDR1 is KGHSH and CDR2 is LQKENI in the germline V gene. CDR3 coding DNA: TGTGCCAGCTCTCGGGACAGTAGGGCGGAACTGTTTTTT. It encodes CASSRDSRAELFF.

The V call is TRBV29-1, the J call TRBJ1-2, with a possible D match to TRBD1 (5 bases). V shed 3 bases and J shed 8 bases, with 13 bases lying between them. The length of the CDR3 is 12 residues. Germline V gene data show CDR1 as SQVTM and CDR2 as ANQGSEA. CDR3 DNA sequence: TGCAGCGTTGATAACAGGTCGGAAGGCTACACCTTC. It is translated as CSVDNRSEGYTF. The entire variable domain, with the rest obtained from reference TRBV29-1 and TRBJ1-2, is as follows: SAVISQKPSRDICQRGTSLTIQCQVDSQVTMMFWYRQQPGQSLTLIATANQGSEATYESGFVIDKFPISRPNLTFSTLTVSNMSPEDSSIYLCSVDNRSEGYTFGSGTRLTVV.

This clone was detected only once. This chain joins TRBV28 and TRBJ2-3, with no clear D. CDR1 is MDHEN and CDR2 is SYDVKM in the germline V gene. V was clipped by 7 bases and J by 5 bases, with 10 bases between them. The CDR3 contains 12 residues. The CDR3 sequence is CASTDYRDTQYF. The CDR3 DNA reads TGTGCCAGCACCGATTACAGAGATACGCAGTATTTT.